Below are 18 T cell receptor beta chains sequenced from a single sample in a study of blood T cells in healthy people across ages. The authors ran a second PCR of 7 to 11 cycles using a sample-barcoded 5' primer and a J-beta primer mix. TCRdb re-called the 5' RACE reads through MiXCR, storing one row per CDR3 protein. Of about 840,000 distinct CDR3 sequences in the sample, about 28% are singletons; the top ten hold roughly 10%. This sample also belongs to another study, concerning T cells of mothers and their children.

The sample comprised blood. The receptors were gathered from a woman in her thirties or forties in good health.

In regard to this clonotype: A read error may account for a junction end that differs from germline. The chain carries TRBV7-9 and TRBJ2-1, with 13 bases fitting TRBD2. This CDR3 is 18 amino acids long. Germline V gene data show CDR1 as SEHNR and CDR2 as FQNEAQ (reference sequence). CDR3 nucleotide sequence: TGTGCCAGCAGCTTAGGCCCGGGACTAGCGGGAAGTGACAATGTGCAGTTCTTC. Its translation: CASSLGPGLAGSDNVQFF.

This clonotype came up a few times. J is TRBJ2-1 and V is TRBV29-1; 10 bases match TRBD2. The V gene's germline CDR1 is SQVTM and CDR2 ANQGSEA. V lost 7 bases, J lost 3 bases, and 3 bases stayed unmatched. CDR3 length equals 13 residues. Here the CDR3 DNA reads TGCAGCGCTGGACTAGCGGACTACAATGAGCAGTTCTTC. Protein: CSAGLADYNEQFF.

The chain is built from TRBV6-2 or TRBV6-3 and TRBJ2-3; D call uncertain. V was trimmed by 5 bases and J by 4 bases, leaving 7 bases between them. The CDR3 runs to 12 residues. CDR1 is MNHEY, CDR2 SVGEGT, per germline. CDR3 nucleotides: TGTGCCAGCAGTCGTAATCCAGATACGCAGTATTTT. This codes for CASSRNPDTQYF.

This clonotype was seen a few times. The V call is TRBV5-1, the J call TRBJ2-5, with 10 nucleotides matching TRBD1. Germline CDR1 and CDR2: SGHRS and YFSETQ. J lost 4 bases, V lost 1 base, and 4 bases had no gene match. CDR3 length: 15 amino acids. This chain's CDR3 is CASSLYGQGVETQYF. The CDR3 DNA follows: TGCGCCAGCAGCTTGTATGGACAGGGGGTAGAGACCCAGTACTTC.

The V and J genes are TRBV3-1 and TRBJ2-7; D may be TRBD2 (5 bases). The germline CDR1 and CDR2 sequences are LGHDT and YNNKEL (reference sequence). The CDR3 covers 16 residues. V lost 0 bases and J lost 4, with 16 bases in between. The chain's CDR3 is CASSQDLVGALYEQYF. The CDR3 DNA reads TGTGCCAGCAGCCAAGATCTTGTGGGAGCGCTATACGAGCAGTACTTC.

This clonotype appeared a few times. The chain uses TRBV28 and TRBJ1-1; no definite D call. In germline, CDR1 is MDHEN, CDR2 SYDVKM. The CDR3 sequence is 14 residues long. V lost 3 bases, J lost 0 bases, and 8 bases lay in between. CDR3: CASSLVTLNTEAFF. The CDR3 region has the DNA TGTGCCAGCAGTTTGGTCACCTTGAACACTGAAGCTTTCTTT. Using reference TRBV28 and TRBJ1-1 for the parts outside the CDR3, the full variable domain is DVKVTQSSRYLVKRTGEKVFLECVQDMDHENMFWYRQDPGLGLRLIYFSYDVKMKEKGDIPEGYSVSREKKERFSLILESASTNQTSMYLCASSLVTLNTEAFFGQGTRLTVV.

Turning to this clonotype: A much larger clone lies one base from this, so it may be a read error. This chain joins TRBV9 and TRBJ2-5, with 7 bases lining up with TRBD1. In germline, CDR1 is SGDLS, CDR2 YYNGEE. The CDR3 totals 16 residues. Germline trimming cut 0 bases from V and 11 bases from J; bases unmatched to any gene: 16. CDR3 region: CASSVDWDSLGNEQYF. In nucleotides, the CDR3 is TGTGCCAGCAGCGTAGACTGGGACAGTCTGGGGAATGAGCAGTACTTC.

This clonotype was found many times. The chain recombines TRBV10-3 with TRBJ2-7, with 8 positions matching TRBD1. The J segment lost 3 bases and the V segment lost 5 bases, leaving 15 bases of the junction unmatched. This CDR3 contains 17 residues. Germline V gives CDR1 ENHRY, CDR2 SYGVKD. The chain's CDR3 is CAISFAGDRSRDYEQYF. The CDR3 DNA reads TGTGCCATCAGTTTTGCCGGGGACAGGAGTCGTGACTACGAGCAGTACTTC.

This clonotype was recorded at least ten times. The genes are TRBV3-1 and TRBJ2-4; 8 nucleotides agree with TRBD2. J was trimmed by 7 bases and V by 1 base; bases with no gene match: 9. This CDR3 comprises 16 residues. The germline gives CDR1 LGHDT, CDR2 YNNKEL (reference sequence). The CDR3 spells CASSQVREGLANIQYF. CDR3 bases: TGTGCCAGCAGCCAAGTTCGGGAGGGGCTGGCGAACATTCAGTACTTC.

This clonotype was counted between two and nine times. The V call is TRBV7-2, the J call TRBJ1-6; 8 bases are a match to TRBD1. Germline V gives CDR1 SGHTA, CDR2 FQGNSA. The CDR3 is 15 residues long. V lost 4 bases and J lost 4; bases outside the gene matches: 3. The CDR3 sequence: CASSSGTGYNSPLHF. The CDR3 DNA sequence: TGTGCCAGCAGCTCTGGGACAGGTTATAATTCACCCCTCCACTTT.

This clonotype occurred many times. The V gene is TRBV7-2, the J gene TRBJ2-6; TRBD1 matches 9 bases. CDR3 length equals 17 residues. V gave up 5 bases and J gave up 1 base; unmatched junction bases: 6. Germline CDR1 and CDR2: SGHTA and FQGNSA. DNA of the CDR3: TGTGCCAGCAGCCTCAGACAGGGGGAGTCTGGGGCCAACGTCCTGACTTTC. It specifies CASSLRQGESGANVLTF.

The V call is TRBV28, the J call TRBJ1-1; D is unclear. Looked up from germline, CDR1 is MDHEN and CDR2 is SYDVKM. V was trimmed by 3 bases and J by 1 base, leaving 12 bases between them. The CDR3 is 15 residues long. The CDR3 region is CASSLGRPPNTEAFF. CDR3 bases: TGTGCCAGCAGTTTGGGCAGGCCCCCGAACACTGAAGCTTTCTTT.

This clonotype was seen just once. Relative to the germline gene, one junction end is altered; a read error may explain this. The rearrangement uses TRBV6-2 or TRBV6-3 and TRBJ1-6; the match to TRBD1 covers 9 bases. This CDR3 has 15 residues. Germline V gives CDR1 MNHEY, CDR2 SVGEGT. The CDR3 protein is CASSYPGTGPSPPHF. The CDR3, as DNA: TGTGCCAGCAGCTATCCCGGGACAGGGCCATCACCCCCCCACTTT.

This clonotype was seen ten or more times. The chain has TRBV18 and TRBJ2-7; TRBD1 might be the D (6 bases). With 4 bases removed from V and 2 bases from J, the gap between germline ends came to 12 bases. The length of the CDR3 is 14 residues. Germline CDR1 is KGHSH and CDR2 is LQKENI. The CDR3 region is CASSLTGHTYEQYF. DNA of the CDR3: TGTGCCAGCTCACTCACGGGACACACCTACGAGCAGTACTTC. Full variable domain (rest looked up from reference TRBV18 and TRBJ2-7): NAGVMQNPRHLVRRRGQEARLRCSPMKGHSHVYWYRQLPEEGLKFMVYLQKENIIDESGMPKERFSAEFPKEGPSILRIQQVVRGDSAAYFCASSLTGHTYEQYFGPGTRLTVT.

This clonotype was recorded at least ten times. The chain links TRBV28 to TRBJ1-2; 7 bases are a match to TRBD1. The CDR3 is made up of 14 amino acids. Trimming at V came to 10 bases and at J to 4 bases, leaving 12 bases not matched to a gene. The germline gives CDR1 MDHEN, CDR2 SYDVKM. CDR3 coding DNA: TGTGCCATCGGAACCGGGACAGTCATCTATGGCTACACCTTC. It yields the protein CAIGTGTVIYGYTF.

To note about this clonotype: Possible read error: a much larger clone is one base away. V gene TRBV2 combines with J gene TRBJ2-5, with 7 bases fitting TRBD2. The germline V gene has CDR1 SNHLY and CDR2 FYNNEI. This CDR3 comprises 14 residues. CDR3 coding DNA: TGTGCCGGCAGGGAGGGTGAGACTCAAGAGACCCAGTACTTC. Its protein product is CAGREGETQETQYF.

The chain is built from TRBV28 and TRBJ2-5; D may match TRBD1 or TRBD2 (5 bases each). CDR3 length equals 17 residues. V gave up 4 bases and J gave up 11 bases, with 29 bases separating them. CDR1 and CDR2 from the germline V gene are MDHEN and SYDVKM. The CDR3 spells CASSSALGDGGSYKQYF. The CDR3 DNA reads TGTGCCAGCAGTTCTGCCCTAGGGGACGGCGGGTCCTACAAGCAGTACTTC.

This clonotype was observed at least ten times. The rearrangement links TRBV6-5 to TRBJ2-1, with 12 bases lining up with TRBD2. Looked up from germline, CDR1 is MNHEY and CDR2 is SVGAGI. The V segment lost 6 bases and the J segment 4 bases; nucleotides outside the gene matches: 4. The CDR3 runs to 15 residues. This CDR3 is CASRGGTSGYNEQFF. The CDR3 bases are TGTGCCAGCAGGGGGGGGACTAGCGGGTACAATGAGCAGTTCTTC.